What follows are 25 T cell receptor beta chains derived from one specimen sequenced in a study of blood T cells in healthy people across ages. Primed by a sample-barcoded 5' primer and a J-beta primer mix, a second PCR proceeded for roughly 6 to 12 cycles. Via MiXCR, TCRdb re-called the 5' RACE reads, giving one row per CDR3 protein. The sample shows roughly 1.9 million distinct CDR3 sequences, about 39% of them seen only once. Specimen: blood. The receptors shown here come from a human donor in good health.

The chain combines TRBV5-5 with TRBJ1-2; D is possibly TRBD1 (5 bases). Per the germline V gene, CDR1 is SGHKS and CDR2 is YYEKEE (reference sequence). The germline V and J ends were trimmed by 4 bases and 4 bases, with 17 bases remaining between them. The length of the CDR3 is 15 residues. As DNA, the CDR3 is TGTGCCAGCAGCCCAAGTCGGGGGATTGGCTATGGCTACACCTTC. Amino acid sequence: CASSPSRGIGYGYTF.

The chain links TRBV12-3 or TRBV12-4 to TRBJ1-4, with D possibly TRBD1 on 5 matching bases. V dropped 6 bases and J dropped 8 bases, with 16 bases sitting between them. This CDR3 contains 14 residues. CDR3 amino acids: CASSSGTRGEKLFF. Here the CDR3 DNA reads TGTGCCAGCAGCTCCGGGACGCGGGGGGAAAAACTGTTTTTT.

The V and J genes are TRBV5-1 and TRBJ2-1; tentative D call: TRBD2 (5 bases). Deletions cut 3 bases from V and 9 bases from J, with 16 bases between. The CDR3 covers 14 residues. Germline V gene data show CDR1 as SGHRS and CDR2 as YFSETQ. The CDR3 reads CASSSGFTEGEQFF. CDR3 nucleotides: TGCGCCAGCAGCTCCGGATTCACAGAGGGTGAGCAGTTCTTC.

V is TRBV7-8 and J is TRBJ1-1; D perhaps matches TRBD1 (5 bases). CDR3 length equals 14 residues. Germline V CDR1 and CDR2: SGHVS, FQNEAQ. Trimming shortened V by 3 bases and J by 7 bases, and 15 bases separated the two germline ends. The CDR3 loop reads CASSFKSAGNEAFF. The CDR3 bases are TGTGCCAGCAGCTTTAAGTCGGCAGGGAATGAAGCTTTCTTT.

V usage is TRBV5-6 and J usage is TRBJ2-5, with 7 bases matching TRBD1. CDR3 size: 18 residues. Germline V gene lookup returns CDR1 SGHDT and CDR2 YYEEEE. The ends lost 0 bases at V and 5 bases at J; junction bases unmatched: 16. The CDR3: CASSLANRDSLPGETQYF. The CDR3 nucleotides read TGTGCCAGCAGCTTGGCAAATAGGGACAGTCTACCAGGGGAGACCCAGTACTTC.

This chain links TRBV7-2 with TRBJ2-7; D ambiguous. Trimming left V 1 base short and J 1 base short, with 11 bases between. This CDR3 comprises 15 residues. Per germline, CDR1 SGHTA and CDR2 FQGNSA. In DNA form, the CDR3 reads TGTGCCAGCAGCTTAGGGGTGGGTCCGTCCTACGAGCAGTACTTC. Protein: CASSLGVGPSYEQYF.

The CDR3 here is CASSYSRGGVLNTEAFF. The CDR3 DNA follows: TGTGCCAGCAGTTACTCTCGAGGGGGAGTATTGAACACTGAAGCTTTCTTT. The J gene is TRBJ1-1, the V gene TRBV6-5; D is perhaps TRBD1 (6 bases). Germline V lookup: CDR1 MNHEY, CDR2 SVGAGI. This CDR3 is built from 17 residues. Trimming removed 0 bases from V and 0 bases from J, with 14 bases in between.

This clonotype has a handful of counts. The CDR3 loop reads CSARSLQGARTEAFF. In DNA form, the CDR3 reads TGCAGTGCTAGATCGCTACAGGGGGCGCGGACTGAAGCTTTCTTT. The rearrangement uses TRBV20-1 and TRBJ1-1; TRBD1 agrees at 9 bases. The CDR3 contains 15 residues. The germline CDR1 and CDR2 sequences are DFQATT and SNEGSKA (reference sequence). Trimming at V came to 2 bases and at J to 5 bases, leaving 9 bases not matched to a gene.

This clonotype was observed a handful of times. The rearrangement uses TRBV12-3 or TRBV12-4 and TRBJ1-2, with D possibly TRBD1 on 6 matching bases. With 4 bases removed from V and 2 bases from J, the gap between germline ends came to 38 bases. The CDR3 totals 23 residues. DNA of the CDR3: TGTGCCAGCAGTTCTTATTACAAGGGATTACTGCAACGACAGGCAGGGGAAAACTATGGCTACACCTTC. This gives the protein CASSSYYKGLLQRQAGENYGYTF.

The chain links TRBV29-1 to TRBJ1-1; no definite D call. The CDR3 is made up of 13 amino acids. Germline CDR1 is SQVTM and CDR2 is ANQGSEA. V shed 1 base and J shed 0 bases, with 6 bases lying between them. The CDR3 sequence: CSVEAGLNTEAFF. DNA of the CDR3: TGCAGCGTTGAAGCCGGTCTGAACACTGAAGCTTTCTTT.

The CDR3 is CASSLALRAGNTEAFF. In DNA form, the CDR3 reads TGTGCCAGCAGCTTAGCTCTGAGAGCAGGGAACACTGAAGCTTTCTTT. The V call is TRBV7-2, the J call TRBJ1-1; D remains ambiguous. The germline V gene encodes CDR1 SGHTA and CDR2 FQGNSA. Trimming took off 0 bases at V and 1 base at J, with 12 bases between the two ends. CDR3 size: 16 residues. The complete variable domain, with remaining parts taken from reference TRBV7-2 and TRBJ1-1, reads GAGVSQSPSNKVTEKGKDVELRCDPISGHTALYWYRQSLGQGLEFLIYFQGNSAPDKSGLPSDRFSAERTGGSVSTLTIQRTQQEDSAVYLCASSLALRAGNTEAFFGQGTRLTVV.

This clonotype has just one count. This is likely a read error, given that the CDR3 carries no conserved phenylalanine or tryptophan at its end. The DNA is left out, because the CDR3 cannot be placed on it with certainty; the CDR3 is given as TCRdb lists it. The gene calls are TRBV7-2 and TRBJ2-1; TRBD2 was called by the table and not checked on the DNA. The CDR3 has 8 amino acids, counting both end residues. Germline V gene sequence: CDR1 SGHTA, CDR2 FQGNSA. CDR3 in amino acids: CASSFWTS.

The chain is built from TRBV20-1 and TRBJ2-2; TRBD1 aligns across 8 bases. The junction had 6 bases not matched to a gene; V was cut back by 3 bases and J by 0 bases. CDR3 length equals 16 residues. CDR1 and CDR2 from the germline V gene are DFQATT and SNEGSKA (reference sequence). For the CDR3, the DNA is TGCAGTGCTAGTTCCTCGGGACAGGCGAACACCGGGGAGCTGTTTTTT. Encoded protein: CSASSSGQANTGELFF.

The J gene is TRBJ1-6, the V gene TRBV4-3, with a weak D call TRBD1 (6 bases). The V gene's germline CDR1 is LGHNA and CDR2 YSLEER. V lost 2 bases, J lost 8 bases, and 10 bases lay in between. The CDR3 runs to 14 residues. The CDR3 sequence: CASSQRGHDSPLHF. As DNA, the CDR3 is TGCGCCAGCAGCCAACGGGGACATGATTCACCCCTCCACTTT.

In this sample, this clonotype turned up a few times. The chain employs TRBV2 and TRBJ1-5; a weak D match, TRBD1 (5 bases). The CDR3 runs 13 residues. The germline V gene has CDR1 SNHLY and CDR2 FYNNEI. Trimming removed 2 bases at V and 7 bases at J, with 9 bases between. As DNA, the CDR3 is TGTGCCAGCAGTGAATTTGGGGACCAGCCCCAGCATTTT. Amino acid sequence: CASSEFGDQPQHF. Using reference TRBV2 and TRBJ1-5 for the parts outside the CDR3, the full variable domain is EPEVTQTPSHQVTQMGQEVILRCVPISNHLYFYWYRQILGQKVEFLVSFYNNEISEKSEIFDDQFSVERPDGSNFTLKIRSTKLEDSAMYFCASSEFGDQPQHFGDGTRLSIL.

There are a few counts of this clonotype. The rearrangement links TRBV10-3 to TRBJ2-7, with D possibly being TRBD1 (6 bases). The CDR3 has 15 amino acids. The V gene's germline CDR1 is ENHRY and CDR2 SYGVKD. The V end was cut by 2 bases, the J end by 0 bases, with 11 bases between. The CDR3 nucleotides are TGTGCCATCAGTGAGCAGGGGCCATACTCCTACGAGCAGTACTTC. This translates into CAISEQGPYSYEQYF.

This clonotype turned up a few times. V gene TRBV29-1 combines with J gene TRBJ2-7; 7 bases match TRBD2. The trim removed 4 bases at V and 5 bases at J, leaving 5 bases unmatched. Germline lookup yields CDR1 SQVTM and CDR2 ANQGSEA. The CDR3 sequence is 12 residues long. The chain's CDR3 is CSVVRAGDEQYF. The CDR3 coding sequence is TGCAGCGTTGTCAGGGCGGGGGACGAGCAGTACTTC.

This sequence joins TRBV4-3 and TRBJ2-6, with 7 positions matching TRBD1. Germline lookup yields CDR1 LGHNA and CDR2 YSLEER. This CDR3 contains 16 residues. After removal of 1 base from V and 1 base from J, the junction contained 1 base not matched to a gene. The CDR3, as DNA: TGCGCCAGCAGCCAAGCGACAGGGTCTGGGGCCAACGTCCTGACTTTC. Amino acid sequence: CASSQATGSGANVLTF.

For this clonotype: This clone may be a read error of a much larger clone one base away. The rearrangement uses TRBV5-4 and TRBJ2-1; D gene unclear. In germline, CDR1 is SGHNT, CDR2 YYREEE (reference sequence). The CDR3 runs 15 residues. This CDR3 reads CASSLDPSSHNEQFF. CDR3 bases: TGTGCCAGCAGCTTGGACCCGAGCTCCCACAATGAGCAGTTCTTC.

The chain combines TRBV4-3 with TRBJ1-4; D is undetermined. Trimming took off 0 bases at V and 4 bases at J, with 9 bases between the two ends. Germline V gives CDR1 LGHNA, CDR2 YSLEER. The length of the CDR3 is 15 residues. CDR3 in DNA: TGCGCCAGCAGCCAAGATTGGCAGCTTAATGAAAAACTGTTTTTT. Translation: CASSQDWQLNEKLFF.

The chain links TRBV7-9 to TRBJ2-7, with 9 bases that match TRBD1. Germline V gene lookup returns CDR1 SEHNR and CDR2 FQNEAQ (reference sequence). Unmatched junction bases numbered 12, after V lost 5 bases and J lost 4 bases. The CDR3 length is 16 residues. CDR3 amino acids: CASSPSDRGDGYEQYF. The CDR3 region has the DNA TGTGCCAGCAGCCCTAGTGACAGGGGGGATGGTTACGAGCAGTACTTC.

The chain combines TRBV15 with TRBJ2-5; no clear D. Germline loops: CDR1 LNHNV, CDR2 YYDKDF (reference sequence). V gave up 0 bases and J gave up 11 bases, with 28 bases separating them. This CDR3 has 18 residues. Written as DNA, the CDR3 is TGTGCCACCAGCAGAGAGCGGACCCAAACCCTGTCCTACAATGAGCAGTACTTC. Amino acids: CATSRERTQTLSYNEQYF.

This clonotype was seen a handful of times. V is TRBV20-1 and J is TRBJ2-3; D is uncertain. V lost 7 bases and J lost 2, with 16 bases in between. CDR1 DFQATT and CDR2 SNEGSKA come from the germline V gene (reference sequence). The CDR3 totals 14 residues. The CDR3 is CSVSRQSPTDTQYF. CDR3 bases: TGCAGTGTTTCCCGGCAGAGTCCCACAGATACGCAGTATTTT.

This sequence joins TRBV12-5 and TRBJ1-3; D unclear. Germline V gene sequence: CDR1 LGHNT, CDR2 FRNRAP. CDR3 size: 15 residues. The germline V and J ends were trimmed by 6 bases and 0 bases, with 12 bases remaining between them. The DNA for the CDR3 is TGTGCTAGTGGCCCGCGTTCGTTCTCTGGAAACACCATATATTTT. It yields the protein CASGPRSFSGNTIYF.

This clonotype was detected only a few times. The rearrangement uses TRBV5-1 and TRBJ2-1; D possibly corresponds to TRBD1 (6 bases). The V gene's germline CDR1 is SGHRS and CDR2 YFSETQ. The CDR3 contains 15 residues. The germline V and J ends were trimmed by 3 bases and 2 bases, with 12 bases remaining between them. The CDR3 nucleotides read TGCGCCAGCAGCTCTACAGGGCCCGCCTACAATGAGCAGTTCTTC. Residues: CASSSTGPAYNEQFF.